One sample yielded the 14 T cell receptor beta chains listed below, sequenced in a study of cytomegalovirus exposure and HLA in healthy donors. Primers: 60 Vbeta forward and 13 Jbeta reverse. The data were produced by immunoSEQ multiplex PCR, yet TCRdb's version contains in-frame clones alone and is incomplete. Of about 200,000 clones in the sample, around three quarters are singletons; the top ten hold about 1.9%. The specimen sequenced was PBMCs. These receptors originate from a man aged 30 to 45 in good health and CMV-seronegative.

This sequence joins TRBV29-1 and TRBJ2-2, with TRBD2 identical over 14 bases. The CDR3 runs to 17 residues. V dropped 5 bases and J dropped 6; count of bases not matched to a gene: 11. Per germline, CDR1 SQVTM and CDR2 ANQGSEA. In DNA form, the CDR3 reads TGCAGCGTTAAGGGACTAGCGGGAGTGATCCGTCCCGGGGAGCTGTTTTTT. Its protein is CSVKGLAGVIRPGELFF.

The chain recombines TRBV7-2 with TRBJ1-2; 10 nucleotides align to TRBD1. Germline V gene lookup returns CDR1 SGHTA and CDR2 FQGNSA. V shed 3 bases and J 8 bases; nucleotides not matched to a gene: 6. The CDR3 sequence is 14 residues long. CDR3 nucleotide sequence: TGTGCCAGCAGCTTCCCGGGACAGGGGCGGGGCTACACCTTC. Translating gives CASSFPGQGRGYTF.

The CDR3 nucleotides are TGTGCCAGTAGTTGGGGCGGGAGTACTGAGCAGTTCTTC. It is translated as CASSWGGSTEQFF. V gene TRBV19 combines with J gene TRBJ2-1; TRBD2 matches 7 bases. Germline CDR1 LNHDA, CDR2 SQIVND (reference sequence). The CDR3 spans 13 residues. The junction had 7 bases not matched to a gene; V was cut back by 5 bases and J by 9 bases.

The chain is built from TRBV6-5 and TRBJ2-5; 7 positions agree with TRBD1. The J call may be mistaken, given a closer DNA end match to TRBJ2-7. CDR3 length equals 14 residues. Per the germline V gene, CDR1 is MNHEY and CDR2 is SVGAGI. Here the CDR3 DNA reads TGTGCCAGCAGACAAGACAGGGCAACCTACGAGCAGTACTTC. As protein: CASRQDRATYEQYF.

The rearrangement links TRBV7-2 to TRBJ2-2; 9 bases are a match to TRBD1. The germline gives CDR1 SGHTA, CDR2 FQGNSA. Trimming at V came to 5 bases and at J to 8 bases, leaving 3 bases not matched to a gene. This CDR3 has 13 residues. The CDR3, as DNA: TGTGCCAGCAGCCGGGACAGGGTAGGGGAGCTGTTTTTT. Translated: CASSRDRVGELFF.

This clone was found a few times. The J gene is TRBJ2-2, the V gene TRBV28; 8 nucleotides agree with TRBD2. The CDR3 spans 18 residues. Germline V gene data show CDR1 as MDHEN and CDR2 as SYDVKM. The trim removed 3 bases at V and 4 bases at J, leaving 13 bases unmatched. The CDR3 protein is CASSLRLAGHLGTGELFF. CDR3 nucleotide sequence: TGTGCCAGCAGTTTGAGGCTAGCGGGCCACCTGGGCACCGGGGAGCTGTTTTTT. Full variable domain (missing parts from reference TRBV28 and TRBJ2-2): DVKVTQSSRYLVKRTGEKVFLECVQDMDHENMFWYRQDPGLGLRLIYFSYDVKMKEKGDIPEGYSVSREKKERFSLILESASTNQTSMYLCASSLRLAGHLGTGELFFGEGSRLTVL.

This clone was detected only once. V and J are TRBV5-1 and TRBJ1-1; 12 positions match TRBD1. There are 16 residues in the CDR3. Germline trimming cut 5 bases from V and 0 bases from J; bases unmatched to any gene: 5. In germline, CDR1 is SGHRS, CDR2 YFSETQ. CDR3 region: CASSGTGGALNTEAFF. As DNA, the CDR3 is TGCGCCAGCAGTGGGACAGGGGGCGCGCTGAACACTGAAGCTTTCTTT. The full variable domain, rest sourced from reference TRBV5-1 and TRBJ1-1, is KAGVTQTPRYLIKTRGQQVTLSCSPISGHRSVSWYQQTPGQGLQFLFEYFSETQRNKGNFPGRFSGRQFSNSRSEMNVSTLELGDSALYLCASSGTGGALNTEAFFGQGTRLTVV.

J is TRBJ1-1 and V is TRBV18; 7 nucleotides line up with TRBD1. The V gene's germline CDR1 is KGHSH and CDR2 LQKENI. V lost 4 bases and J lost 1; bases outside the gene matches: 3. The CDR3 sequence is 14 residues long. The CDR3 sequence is CASSHGQANTEAFF. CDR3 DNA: TGTGCCAGCTCACACGGACAGGCGAACACTGAAGCTTTCTTT.

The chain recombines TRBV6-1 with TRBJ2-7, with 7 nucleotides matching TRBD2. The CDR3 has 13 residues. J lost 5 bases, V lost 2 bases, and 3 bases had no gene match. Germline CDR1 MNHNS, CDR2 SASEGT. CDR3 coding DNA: TGTGCCAGCAGTGAATTGGGGGGGGACGAGCAGTACTTC. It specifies CASSELGGDEQYF.

The CDR3 DNA reads TGTGCCAGCAGCTTGTGGTCTAGCGGGAGGGCCTCAAGAGAGACCCAGTACTTC. Protein: CASSLWSSGRASRETQYF. V is TRBV5-6 and J is TRBJ2-5, with 12 bases identical to TRBD2. Trimming at V came to 1 base and at J to 4 bases, leaving 11 bases not matched to a gene. The CDR3 is made up of 18 amino acids. Per germline, CDR1 SGHDT and CDR2 YYEEEE.

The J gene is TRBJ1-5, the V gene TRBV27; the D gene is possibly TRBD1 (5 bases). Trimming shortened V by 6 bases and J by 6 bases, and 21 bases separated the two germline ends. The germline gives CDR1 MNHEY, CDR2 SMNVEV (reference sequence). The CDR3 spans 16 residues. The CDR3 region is CASRPPGGVGSQPQHF. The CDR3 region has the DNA TGTGCCAGCAGGCCACCGGGGGGGGTGGGTAGTCAGCCCCAGCATTTT.

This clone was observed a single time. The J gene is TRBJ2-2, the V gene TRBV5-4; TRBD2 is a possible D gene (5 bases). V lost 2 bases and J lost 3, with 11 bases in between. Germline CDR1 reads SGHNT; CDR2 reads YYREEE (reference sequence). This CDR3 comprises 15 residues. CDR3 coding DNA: TGTGCCAGCAGCTTAATTAGCGCGGACACCGGGGAGCTGTTTTTT. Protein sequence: CASSLISADTGELFF.

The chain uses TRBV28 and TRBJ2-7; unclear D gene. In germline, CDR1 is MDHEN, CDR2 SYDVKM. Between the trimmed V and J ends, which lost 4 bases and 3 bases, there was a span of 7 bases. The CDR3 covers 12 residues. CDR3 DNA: TGTGCCAGCAGTTACAGAAACTACGAGCAGTACTTC. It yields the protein CASSYRNYEQYF.

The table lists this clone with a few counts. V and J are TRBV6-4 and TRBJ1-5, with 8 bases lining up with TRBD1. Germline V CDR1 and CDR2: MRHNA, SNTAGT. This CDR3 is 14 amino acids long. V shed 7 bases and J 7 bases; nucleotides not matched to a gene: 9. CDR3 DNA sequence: TGTGCCAGCACTACGGACAGGGAGAAGCAGCCCCAGCATTTT. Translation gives CASTTDREKQPQHF.